This T cell receptor (beta chain) was obtained from a study of cytomegalovirus exposure and HLA in healthy donors. J gave up 5 bases and V 6 bases, and 5 bases lay outside the gene matches. The CDR3 covers 14 residues. The germline V gene has CDR1 MGHDK and CDR2 SYGVNS. Use of 60 Vbeta and 13 Jbeta primers characterized the PCR. Only in-frame clones appear in the TCRdb table, and some are missing; sequencing was by immunoSEQ multiplex PCR. The top ten clones hold 0.69% of a sample with about 180,000 clones, 79% of them seen once. Source material: PBMCs. The sequence came from a woman aged 40 to 55 in good health and CMV-seronegative. J is TRBJ1-4 and V is TRBV25-1, with 8 bases lining up with TRBD1. The CDR3 coding sequence is TGTGCCAGCAGGCGGACAGGGCGGAATGAAAAACTGTTTTTT. Protein: CASRRTGRNEKLFF.